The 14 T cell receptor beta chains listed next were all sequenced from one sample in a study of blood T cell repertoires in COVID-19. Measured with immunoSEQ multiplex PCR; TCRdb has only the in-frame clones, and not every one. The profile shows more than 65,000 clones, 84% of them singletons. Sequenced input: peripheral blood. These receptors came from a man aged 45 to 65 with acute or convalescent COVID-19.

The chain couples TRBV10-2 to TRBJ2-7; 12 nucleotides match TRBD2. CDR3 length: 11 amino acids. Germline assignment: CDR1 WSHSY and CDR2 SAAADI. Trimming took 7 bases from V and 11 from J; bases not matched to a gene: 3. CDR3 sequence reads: CASTRTSGEYF. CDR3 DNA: TGCGCCAGCACACGGACTAGCGGGGAGTACTTC.

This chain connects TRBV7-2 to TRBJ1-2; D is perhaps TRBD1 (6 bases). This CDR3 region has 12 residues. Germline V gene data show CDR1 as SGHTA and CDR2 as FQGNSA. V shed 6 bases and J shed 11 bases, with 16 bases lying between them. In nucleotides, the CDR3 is TGTGCCAGCAGTCGGGACATCATAGGGTACACCTTC. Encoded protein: CASSRDIIGYTF.

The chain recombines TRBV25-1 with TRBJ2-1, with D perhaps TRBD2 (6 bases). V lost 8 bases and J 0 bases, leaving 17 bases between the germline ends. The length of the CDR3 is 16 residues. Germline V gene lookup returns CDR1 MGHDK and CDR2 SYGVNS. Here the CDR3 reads CASGPSSGRSYNEQFF. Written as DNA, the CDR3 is TGTGCCAGCGGCCCCAGTAGCGGCCGCTCCTACAATGAGCAGTTCTTC.

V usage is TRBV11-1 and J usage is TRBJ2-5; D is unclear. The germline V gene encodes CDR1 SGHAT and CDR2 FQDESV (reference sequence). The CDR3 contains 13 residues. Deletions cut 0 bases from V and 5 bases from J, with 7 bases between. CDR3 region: CASSLAVRETQYF. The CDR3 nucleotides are TGTGCCAGCAGCTTAGCGGTCAGGGAGACCCAGTACTTC.

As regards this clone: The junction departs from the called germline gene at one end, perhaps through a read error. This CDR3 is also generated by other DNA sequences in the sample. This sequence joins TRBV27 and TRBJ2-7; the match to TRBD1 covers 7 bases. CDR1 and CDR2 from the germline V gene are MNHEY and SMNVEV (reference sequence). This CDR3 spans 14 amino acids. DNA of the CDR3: TGTGCCAGCAGCTTATGGGACAGCTCCTACGAGCAGTACTTC. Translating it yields CASSLWDSSYEQYF.

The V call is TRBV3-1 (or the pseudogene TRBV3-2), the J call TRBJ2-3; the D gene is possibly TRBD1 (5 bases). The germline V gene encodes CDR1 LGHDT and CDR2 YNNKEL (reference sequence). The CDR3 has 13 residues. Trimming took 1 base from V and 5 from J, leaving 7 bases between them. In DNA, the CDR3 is TGTGCCAGCAGCCAAGGCAGGGAAGATACGCAGTATTTT. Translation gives CASSQGREDTQYF.

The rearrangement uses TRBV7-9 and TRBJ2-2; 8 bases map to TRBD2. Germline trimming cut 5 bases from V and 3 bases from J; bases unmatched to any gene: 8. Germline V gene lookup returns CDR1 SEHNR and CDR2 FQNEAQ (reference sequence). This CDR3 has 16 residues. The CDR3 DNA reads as TGTGCCAGCAGCCGAACTAGCGGAGGGGACACCGGGGAGCTGTTTTTT. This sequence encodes CASSRTSGGDTGELFF.

CDR3 sequence reads: CASRRPGTGGTDTQYF. For the CDR3, the DNA is TGTGCCAGCAGACGCCCCGGGACAGGGGGCACAGATACGCAGTATTTT. V gene TRBV28 combines with J gene TRBJ2-3; 10 bases match TRBD1. Germline CDR1 and CDR2: MDHEN and SYDVKM. V dropped 6 bases and J dropped 1; count of bases not matched to a gene: 7. This CDR3 is built from 16 residues.

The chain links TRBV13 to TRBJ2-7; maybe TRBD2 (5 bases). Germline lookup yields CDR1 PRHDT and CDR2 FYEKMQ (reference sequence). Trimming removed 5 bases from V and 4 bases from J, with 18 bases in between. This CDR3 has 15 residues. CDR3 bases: TGTGCCAGCAGCCCCTCCGGGAATGGAGTATACGAGCAGTACTTC. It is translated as CASSPSGNGVYEQYF.

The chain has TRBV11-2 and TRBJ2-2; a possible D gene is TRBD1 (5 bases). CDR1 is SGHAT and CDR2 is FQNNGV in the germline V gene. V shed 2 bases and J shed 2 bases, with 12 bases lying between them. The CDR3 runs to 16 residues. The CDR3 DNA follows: TGTGCCAGCAGCTTAACCAGGGTGACAAACACCGGGGAGCTGTTTTTT. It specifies CASSLTRVTNTGELFF.

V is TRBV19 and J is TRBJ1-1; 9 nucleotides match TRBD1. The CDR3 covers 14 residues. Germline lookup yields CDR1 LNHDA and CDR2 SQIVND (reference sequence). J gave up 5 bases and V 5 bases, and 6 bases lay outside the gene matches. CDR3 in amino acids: CASSRRTGVTEAFF. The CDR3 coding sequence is TGTGCCAGTAGTCGCCGGACAGGGGTTACTGAAGCTTTCTTT.

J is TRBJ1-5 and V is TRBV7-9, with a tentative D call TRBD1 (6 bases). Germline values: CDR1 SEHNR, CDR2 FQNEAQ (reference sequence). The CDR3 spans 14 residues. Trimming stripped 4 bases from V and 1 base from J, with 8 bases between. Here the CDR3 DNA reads TGTGCCAGCAGCTCCCAGGGGAGCAATCAGCCCCAGCATTTT. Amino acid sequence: CASSSQGSNQPQHF.

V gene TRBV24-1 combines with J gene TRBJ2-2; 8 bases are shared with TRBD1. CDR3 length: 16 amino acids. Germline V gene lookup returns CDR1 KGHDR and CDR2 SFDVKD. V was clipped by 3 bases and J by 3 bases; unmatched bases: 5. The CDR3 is CATSDRTGYDTGELFF. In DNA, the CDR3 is TGTGCCACCAGTGATAGGACAGGGTACGACACCGGGGAGCTGTTTTTT.

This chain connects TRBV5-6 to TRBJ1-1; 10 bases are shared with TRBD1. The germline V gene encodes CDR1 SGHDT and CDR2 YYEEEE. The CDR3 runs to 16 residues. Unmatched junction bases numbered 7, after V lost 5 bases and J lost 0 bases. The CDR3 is CASRQGQGTLNTEAFF. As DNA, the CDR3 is TGTGCCAGCAGACAGGGACAGGGGACCTTGAACACTGAAGCTTTCTTT.